Presented here are 32 T cell receptor beta chains from one specimen sequenced in a study of T cells after yellow fever vaccination. TCRdb reanalysed the 5' RACE reads using MiXCR and keeps one entry per CDR3 protein. The table includes 25,000 to 35,000 distinct CDR3 sequences, less than 6.5% detected once. The material was CD8+ T cells sorted from PBMCs, obtained 10 days after the yellow fever booster vaccination. The receptors shown here come from a man younger than 45 who received the YFV17D yellow fever vaccine.

This clonotype showed up many times. The V call is TRBV12-3 or TRBV12-4, the J call TRBJ2-2; tentative D call: TRBD1 (6 bases). Between the trimmed V and J ends, which lost 4 bases and 3 bases, there was a span of 9 bases. CDR3 length: 14 residues. The CDR3 loop reads CASSSQGHTGELFF. CDR3 DNA: TGTGCCAGCAGTTCGCAGGGGCACACCGGGGAGCTGTTTTTT.

The chain recombines TRBV15 with TRBJ2-5; perhaps TRBD2 as D (6 bases). This CDR3 is 18 amino acids long. Trimming cost V 1 base and J 0 bases, with 18 bases left between them. The germline gives CDR1 LNHNV, CDR2 YYDKDF (reference sequence). The CDR3 loop reads CATSRGPGGAEYQETQYF. CDR3 coding DNA: TGTGCCACCAGCAGAGGGCCCGGCGGGGCGGAGTACCAAGAGACCCAGTACTTC.

At least ten counts were recorded for this clonotype. This chain joins TRBV7-2 and TRBJ2-3, with 10 bases matching TRBD1. The CDR3 runs to 15 residues. Losses at the gene ends were 1 base for V and 6 bases for J; bases not matched to a gene: 4. Germline V gene lookup returns CDR1 SGHTA and CDR2 FQGNSA. CDR3 sequence (DNA): TGTGCCAGCAGCTTAGTGGGACAGGGGCCCGATACGCAGTATTTT. Translated, it gives CASSLVGQGPDTQYF. Supplemented by reference TRBV7-2 and TRBJ2-3, the full variable domain reads GAGVSQSPSNKVTEKGKDVELRCDPISGHTALYWYRQSLGQGLEFLIYFQGNSAPDKSGLPSDRFSAERTGGSVSTLTIQRTQQEDSAVYLCASSLVGQGPDTQYFGPGTRLTVL.

At least ten counts were recorded for this clonotype. V gene TRBV6-2 or TRBV6-3 combines with J gene TRBJ1-2; D unclear. This CDR3 region has 14 residues. Germline CDR1 reads MNHEY; CDR2 reads SVGEGT. Trimming cost V 2 bases and J 2 bases, with 9 bases left between them. CDR3 sequence reads: CASSYAGGNYGYTF. DNA for the CDR3: TGTGCCAGCAGTTACGCTGGAGGCAACTATGGCTACACCTTC.

In its sample, this clonotype was seen many times. V and J are TRBV5-5 and TRBJ2-7, with D perhaps TRBD2 (6 bases). The CDR3 covers 15 residues. Trimming shortened V by 2 bases and J by 7 bases, and 19 bases separated the two germline ends. Germline CDR1 is SGHKS and CDR2 is YYEKEE (reference sequence). Written as DNA, the CDR3 is TGTGCCAGCAGCTTTACCGGGGGTGGATCGGAGGAGCAGTACTTC. Protein: CASSFTGGGSEEQYF.

This clonotype was recorded many times. The DNA for the CDR3 is TGCGCCAGCAGCCAAGACAAGGTGGAGATCGGGGAGCTGTTTTTT. Encoded protein: CASSQDKVEIGELFF. This chain connects TRBV4-1 to TRBJ2-2; D gene unclear. The length of the CDR3 is 15 residues. Per germline, CDR1 MGHRA and CDR2 YSYEKL. Trimming removed 0 bases from V and 7 bases from J, with 12 bases in between.

Many counts were recorded for this clonotype. The chain recombines TRBV6-1 with TRBJ2-5, with 8 positions matching TRBD1. CDR1 and CDR2 from the germline V gene are MNHNS and SASEGT. With 7 bases clipped from V and 1 base from J, the junction kept 11 bases outside the gene matches. CDR3 length: 16 amino acids. The CDR3 loop reads CASKQGTGFRQETQYF. DNA for the CDR3: TGTGCCAGCAAACAAGGGACAGGTTTTCGCCAAGAGACCCAGTACTTC.

The sample holds many counts of this clonotype. V usage is TRBV7-2 and J usage is TRBJ2-2; 10 nucleotides agree with TRBD1. Germline V lookup: CDR1 SGHTA, CDR2 FQGNSA. With V trimmed by 1 base and J by 4 bases, 3 bases remained unmatched. This CDR3 is 16 amino acids long. The CDR3 loop is CASSLGGQGLTGELFF. As DNA, the CDR3 is TGTGCCAGCAGCTTAGGGGGACAGGGGCTCACCGGGGAGCTGTTTTTT.

There are many counts of this clonotype. The chain employs TRBV12-5 and TRBJ1-5; D gene unclear. This CDR3 spans 14 amino acids. The germline V and J ends were trimmed by 1 base and 3 bases, with 7 bases remaining between them. From germline, CDR1 is LGHNT and CDR2 FRNRAP. The CDR3: CASGLGAFNQPQHF. The CDR3 nucleotides are TGTGCTAGTGGTTTGGGAGCTTTCAATCAGCCCCAGCATTTT.

This clonotype showed up many times. The V gene is TRBV6-5, the J gene TRBJ2-3, with D maybe TRBD1 (5 bases). The V gene's germline CDR1 is MNHEY and CDR2 SVGAGI. The CDR3 length is 14 residues. V lost 2 bases and J 4 bases, leaving 10 bases between the germline ends. The CDR3 coding sequence is TGTGCCAGCAGTTACGGGGCGGTACCAGATACGCAGTATTTT. Protein: CASSYGAVPDTQYF.

This clonotype was recorded many times. CDR3 sequence: CASSPETETQYF. CDR3 nucleotide sequence: TGTGCCAGCAGCCCCGAGACGGAGACCCAGTACTTC. This sequence joins TRBV3-1 and TRBJ2-5, with unresolved D. Looked up from germline, CDR1 is LGHDT and CDR2 is YNNKEL (reference sequence). This CDR3 comprises 12 residues. V lost 4 bases and J 5 bases, leaving 8 bases between the germline ends.

This clonotype was found many times. This chain joins TRBV19 and TRBJ1-1; tentative D call: TRBD1 (5 bases). This CDR3 is built from 11 residues. Germline lookup yields CDR1 LNHDA and CDR2 SQIVND (reference sequence). Trimming took 2 bases from V and 7 from J, leaving 5 bases between them. In nucleotides, the CDR3 is TGTGCCAGTAGTATAACAGGTGAAGCTTTCTTT. Its translation: CASSITGEAFF.

The table lists this clonotype with many counts. The V gene is TRBV7-8, the J gene TRBJ2-3, with TRBD2 as a possible D gene (5 bases). Germline V gene sequence: CDR1 SGHVS, CDR2 FQNEAQ. This CDR3 region has 14 residues. V dropped 0 bases and J dropped 5 bases, with 9 bases sitting between them. The CDR3 here is CASSLAGARDTQYF. CDR3 sequence (DNA): TGTGCCAGCAGCTTAGCGGGAGCGAGAGATACGCAGTATTTT.

This clonotype was seen many times. J is TRBJ2-7 and V is TRBV5-4; 8 bases map to TRBD1. Germline V lookup: CDR1 SGHNT, CDR2 YYREEE (reference sequence). This CDR3 comprises 15 residues. Losses at the gene ends were 0 bases for V and 5 bases for J; bases not matched to a gene: 7. The CDR3 loop reads CASSLATGELNEQYF. The CDR3 DNA is TGTGCCAGCAGCTTGGCGACAGGGGAATTGAACGAGCAGTACTTC.

This clonotype was seen ten or more times. This chain connects TRBV20-1 to TRBJ1-4; D gene unclear. The CDR3 is 11 residues long. CDR1 DFQATT and CDR2 SNEGSKA come from the germline V gene (reference sequence). The ends were cut back, 3 bases at V and 11 bases at J, with 10 bases in the middle. Here the CDR3 DNA reads TGCAGTGCTAGCAGAATCGGGAAACTGTTTTTT. This sequence encodes CSASRIGKLFF.

This clonotype has at least ten counts. The rearrangement links TRBV27 to TRBJ2-1, with D tentatively TRBD2 (5 bases). The V end lost 7 bases, the J end lost 3 bases, and 13 bases lay between the germline ends. Germline assignment: CDR1 MNHEY and CDR2 SMNVEV (reference sequence). The CDR3 is made up of 14 amino acids. CDR3 loop: CASTSRRDYNEQFF. In DNA form, the CDR3 reads TGTGCCAGCACCTCACGTCGGGACTACAATGAGCAGTTCTTC.

At least ten counts were recorded for this clonotype. The V and J genes are TRBV20-1 and TRBJ2-1, with 7 bases lining up with TRBD1. This CDR3 is built from 15 residues. Trimming removed 4 bases from V and 10 bases from J; junction bases left unmatched: 16. CDR1 and CDR2 from the germline V gene are DFQATT and SNEGSKA (reference sequence). The chain's CDR3 is CSAIPIRQGQLEQFF. DNA of the CDR3: TGCAGTGCTATTCCCATCCGACAGGGTCAGCTCGAGCAGTTCTTC.

In this sample, this clonotype turned up many times. The V and J genes are TRBV10-3 and TRBJ2-1, with 7 bases that match TRBD2. Trimming at V came to 4 bases and at J to 8 bases, leaving 14 bases not matched to a gene. CDR1 and CDR2 (germline): ENHRY, SYGVKD. The CDR3 is made up of 16 amino acids. CDR3 amino acids: CAISVGGSGAFDEQFF. CDR3 coding DNA: TGTGCCATCAGTGTTGGAGGGAGCGGGGCCTTCGATGAGCAGTTCTTC.

Comments on this clonotype: Just one base apart from a much larger clone, this may be a read error. The rearrangement joins TRBV18 to TRBJ2-7; TRBD2 matches at 8 bases. V lost 6 bases to trimming and J lost 5 bases; unmatched junction nucleotides: 12. CDR3 length: 15 residues. The V gene's germline CDR1 is KGHSH and CDR2 LQKENI. The CDR3 is CASSPGTRVCDEQYF. In DNA, the CDR3 is TGTGCCAGCTCCCCCGGGACTAGAGTATGTGACGAGCAGTACTTC.

Many counts were recorded for this clonotype. V and J are TRBV27 and TRBJ2-7, with 8 bases fitting TRBD1. The V segment lost 4 bases and the J segment 7 bases; nucleotides outside the gene matches: 12. Germline CDR1 is MNHEY and CDR2 is SMNVEV (reference sequence). The CDR3 is 15 residues long. The CDR3 coding sequence is TGTGCCAGCAGTTCGTACCGGGGACAGGAGGAGGAGCAGTACTTC. Translated: CASSSYRGQEEEQYF.

This clonotype was found many times. The chain carries TRBV19 and TRBJ2-2; D is unresolved. The germline V and J ends were trimmed by 0 bases and 5 bases, with 7 bases remaining between them. The germline CDR1 and CDR2 sequences are LNHDA and SQIVND (reference sequence). CDR3 length: 14 residues. CDR3 region: CASSIDLSTGELFF. In nucleotides, the CDR3 is TGTGCCAGTAGTATAGATCTGTCGACCGGGGAGCTGTTTTTT.

This clonotype was observed many times. This rearrangement joins TRBV6-5 to TRBJ2-2, with a possible D match to TRBD1 (5 bases). The CDR3 totals 15 residues. Germline CDR1 and CDR2: MNHEY and SVGAGI. Trimming took 2 bases from V and 3 from J, leaving 10 bases between them. Written as DNA, the CDR3 is TGTGCCAGCAGTTACAAACAGGAAGACACCGGGGAGCTGTTTTTT. Protein sequence: CASSYKQEDTGELFF.

The rearrangement links TRBV5-6 to TRBJ1-1, with D possibly matching TRBD1 (6 bases). Germline CDR1 is SGHDT and CDR2 is YYEEEE. V was cut by 3 bases and J by 1 base, with 16 bases left in between. The length of the CDR3 is 16 residues. As DNA, the CDR3 is TGTGCCAGCAGCTCCGGTAGGGGGGTAACGAACACTGAAGCTTTCTTT. Protein: CASSSGRGVTNTEAFF.

This clonotype was recorded many times. The V and J genes are TRBV5-4 and TRBJ2-7; TRBD1 might be the D (6 bases). The CDR3 runs to 12 residues. Germline CDR1 and CDR2: SGHNT and YYREEE (reference sequence). V was clipped by 3 bases and J by 6 bases, with 10 bases between them. The CDR3 sequence: CASSSNRVEQYF. In DNA form, the CDR3 reads TGTGCCAGCAGCTCAAACAGGGTCGAGCAGTACTTC.

This clonotype was found many times. The rearrangement links TRBV29-1 to TRBJ2-3; no firm D call. The CDR3 is 16 amino acids. Germline loops: CDR1 SQVTM, CDR2 ANQGSEA. V gave up 1 base and J gave up 8 bases, with 22 bases separating them. This chain's CDR3 is CSVEGLQERKFGTQYF. The CDR3 nucleotides read TGCAGCGTTGAAGGTCTCCAGGAAAGAAAGTTCGGTACGCAGTATTTT.

This clonotype was seen at least ten times. This chain links TRBV27 with TRBJ2-7; TRBD1 aligns across 7 bases. V gave up 6 bases and J gave up 3 bases; unmatched junction bases: 2. The CDR3 has 12 residues. Germline CDR1 is MNHEY and CDR2 is SMNVEV (reference sequence). DNA of the CDR3: TGTGCCAGCAGGGGACAGAACTACGAGCAGTACTTC. Translating it yields CASRGQNYEQYF.

Points on this clonotype: Since a much larger clone is just one base distant, this may be a read error. The V gene is TRBV5-1, the J gene TRBJ2-7; tentatively, D is TRBD1 or TRBD2 (5 bases each). CDR1 and CDR2 (germline): SGHRS, YFSETQ. CDR3 length: 15 amino acids. Trimming cost V 0 bases and J 1 base, with 11 bases left between them. The CDR3 protein is CASSLGLGESYEQYF. CDR3 DNA: TGCGCCAGCAGCTTGGGTTTGGGGGAGTCCTACGAGCAGTACTTC.

This clonotype was counted many times. This chain connects TRBV5-1 to TRBJ1-1, with D hard to call. Trimming left V 0 bases short and J 7 bases short, with 7 bases between. The germline V gene has CDR1 SGHRS and CDR2 YFSETQ. The CDR3 is made up of 12 amino acids. CDR3 residues: CASSLAGSEAFF. The CDR3 coding sequence is TGCGCCAGCAGCTTGGCCGGCAGTGAAGCTTTCTTT.

In this sample, this clonotype turned up many times. The V and J genes are TRBV4-2 and TRBJ2-3; D remains unclear. V was shortened by 0 bases and J by 0 bases, with 7 bases between the two germline ends. There are 15 residues in the CDR3. From germline, CDR1 is LGHNA and CDR2 YNFKEQ. This CDR3 is CASSQERLSTDTQYF. The DNA of the CDR3 is TGTGCCAGCAGCCAAGAAAGACTGAGCACAGATACGCAGTATTTT.

As for this clonotype: A much larger clonotype is one base distant, so this may be a read error. The chain has TRBV27 and TRBJ2-5; D not resolved. Germline values: CDR1 MNHEY, CDR2 SMNVEV (reference sequence). The CDR3 length is 11 residues. In DNA form, the CDR3 reads TGTTCCAGCAGTTTCAAAGAGACCCAGTACTTC. This gives the protein CSSSFKETQYF.

This clonotype was seen at least ten times. The V call is TRBV6-5, the J call TRBJ2-1; 7 bases map to TRBD1. Germline V gene sequence: CDR1 MNHEY, CDR2 SVGAGI. CDR3 length: 14 residues. V lost 8 bases to trimming and J lost 5 bases; unmatched junction nucleotides: 9. Here the CDR3 reads CASYDGTADNEQFF. Here the CDR3 DNA reads TGTGCCAGCTATGACGGGACAGCCGACAATGAGCAGTTCTTC.

This clonotype has a count of ten or more. The chain links TRBV3-1 to TRBJ2-5; no firm D call. The V end lost 0 bases, the J end lost 1 base, and 9 bases lay between the germline ends. The CDR3 has 15 amino acids. Germline V CDR1 and CDR2: LGHDT, YNNKEL (reference sequence). Here the CDR3 reads CASSQEPYLQETQYF. CDR3 DNA sequence: TGTGCCAGCAGCCAAGAACCCTACCTCCAAGAGACCCAGTACTTC.